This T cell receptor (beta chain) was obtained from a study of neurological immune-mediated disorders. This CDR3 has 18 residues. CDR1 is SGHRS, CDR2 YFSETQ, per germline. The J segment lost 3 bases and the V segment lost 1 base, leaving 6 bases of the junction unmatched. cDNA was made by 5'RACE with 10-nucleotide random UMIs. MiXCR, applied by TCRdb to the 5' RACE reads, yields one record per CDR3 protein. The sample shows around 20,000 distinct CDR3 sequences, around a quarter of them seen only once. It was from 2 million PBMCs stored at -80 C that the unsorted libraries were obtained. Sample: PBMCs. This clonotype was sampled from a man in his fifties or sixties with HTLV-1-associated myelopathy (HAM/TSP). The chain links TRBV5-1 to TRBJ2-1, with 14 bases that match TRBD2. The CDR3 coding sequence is TGCGCCAGCAGCTTGTCGGGACTAGCGGGGGACTACTACAATGAGCAGTTCTTC. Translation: CASSLSGLAGDYYNEQFF. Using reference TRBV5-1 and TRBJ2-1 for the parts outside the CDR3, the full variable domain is KAGVTQTPRYLIKTRGQQVTLSCSPISGHRSVSWYQQTPGQGLQFLFEYFSETQRNKGNFPGRFSGRQFSNSRSEMNVSTLELGDSALYLCASSLSGLAGDYYNEQFFGPGTRLTVL.